This TCR beta chain came from a study of T-cell reconstitution after alpha-beta-depleted transplantation in children. Findings of the study overall: Several hundred expanded graft clones reportedly were the source of alpha-beta T cells about two months after transplant. Elevated TCRbeta diversity at day 60 was traced, in some patients, to surviving recipient T cells and thymic progenitors. By one year post-transplant, T-cell counts and diversity largely arose from T cells that were newly produced.

The TCRbeta library was prepared with unique molecular identifiers. TCRdb re-analysed the PCR reads in MiXCR, keeping a single row per CDR3 protein. The table has a few hundred thousand distinct CDR3 sequences, 23% seen once. As to this clonotype: The antigen remains unidentified.

Trimming removed 6 bases at V and 4 bases at J, with 14 bases between. This CDR3 comprises 14 residues. The germline V gene encodes CDR1 LNHDA and CDR2 SQIVND (reference sequence). The receptor was isolated from a male patient between 10 and 17 years old who had a stem cell transplant for acute lymphoblastic leukemia, so the T cells may come from the graft donor. V is TRBV19 and J is TRBJ2-3, with unresolved D. This material consisted of PBMCs, mostly from graft donor cells, taken 180 days after TCRalphabeta/CD19-depleted stem cell transplant. In DNA, the CDR3 is TGTGCCAGTAGCGGCCCGCCTGGGGCAGATACGCAGTATTTT. Translation gives CASSGPPGADTQYF.